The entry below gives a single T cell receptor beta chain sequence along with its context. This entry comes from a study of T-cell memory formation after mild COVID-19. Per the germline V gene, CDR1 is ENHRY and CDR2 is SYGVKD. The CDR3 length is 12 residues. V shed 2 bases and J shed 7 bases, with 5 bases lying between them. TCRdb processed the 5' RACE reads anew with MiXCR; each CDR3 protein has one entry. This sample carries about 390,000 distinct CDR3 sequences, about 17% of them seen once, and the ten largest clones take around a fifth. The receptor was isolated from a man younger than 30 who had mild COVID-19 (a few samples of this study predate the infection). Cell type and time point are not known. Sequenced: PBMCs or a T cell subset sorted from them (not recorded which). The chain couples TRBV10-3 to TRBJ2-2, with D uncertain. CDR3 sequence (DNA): TGTGCCATCAGTGAGGGCATCGGGGAGCTGTTTTTT. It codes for CAISEGIGELFF.